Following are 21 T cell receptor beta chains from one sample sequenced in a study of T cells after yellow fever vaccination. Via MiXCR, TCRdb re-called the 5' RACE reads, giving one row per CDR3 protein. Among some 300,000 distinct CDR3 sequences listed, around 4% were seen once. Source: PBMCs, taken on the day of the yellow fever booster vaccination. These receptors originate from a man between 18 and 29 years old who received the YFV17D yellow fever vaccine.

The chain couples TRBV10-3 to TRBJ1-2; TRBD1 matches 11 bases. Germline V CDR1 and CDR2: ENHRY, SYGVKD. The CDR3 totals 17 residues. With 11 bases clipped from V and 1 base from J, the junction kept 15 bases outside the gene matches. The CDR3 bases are TGTGCCTCTACGCCGGGACAGGGGGTTATCGGTAACTATGGCTACACCTTC. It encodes CASTPGQGVIGNYGYTF.

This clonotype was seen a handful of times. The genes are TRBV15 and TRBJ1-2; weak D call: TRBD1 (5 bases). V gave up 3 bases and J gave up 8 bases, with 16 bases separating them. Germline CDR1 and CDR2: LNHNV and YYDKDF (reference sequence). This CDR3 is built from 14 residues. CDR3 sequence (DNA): TGTGCCACCAGCAGGGGGGTCGGAGTAGAAGGCTACACCTTC. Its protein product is CATSRGVGVEGYTF.

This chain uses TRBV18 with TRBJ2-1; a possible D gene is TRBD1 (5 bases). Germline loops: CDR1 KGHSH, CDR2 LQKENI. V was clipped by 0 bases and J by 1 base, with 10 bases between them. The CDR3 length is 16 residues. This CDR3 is CASSPPTRTSYNEQFF. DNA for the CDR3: TGTGCCAGCTCACCACCGACGAGGACATCCTACAATGAGCAGTTCTTC.

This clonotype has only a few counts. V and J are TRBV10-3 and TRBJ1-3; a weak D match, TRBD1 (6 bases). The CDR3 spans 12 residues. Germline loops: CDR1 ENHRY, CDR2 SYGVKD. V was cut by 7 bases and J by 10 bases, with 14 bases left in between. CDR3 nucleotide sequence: TGTGCCATCAATCAGGGGCCGGGGACCATATATTTT. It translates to CAINQGPGTIYF.

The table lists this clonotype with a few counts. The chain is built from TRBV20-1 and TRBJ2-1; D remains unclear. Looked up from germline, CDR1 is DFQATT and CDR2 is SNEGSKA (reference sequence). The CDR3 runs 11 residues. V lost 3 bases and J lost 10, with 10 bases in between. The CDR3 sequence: CSARRPPEQFF. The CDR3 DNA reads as TGCAGTGCTAGGAGGCCACCCGAGCAGTTCTTC.

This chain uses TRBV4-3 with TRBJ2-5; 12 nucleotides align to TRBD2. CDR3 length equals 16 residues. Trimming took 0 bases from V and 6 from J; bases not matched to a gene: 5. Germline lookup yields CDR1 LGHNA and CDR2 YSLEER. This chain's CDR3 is CASSQELAGGQQTQYF. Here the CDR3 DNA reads TGCGCCAGCAGCCAAGAACTAGCGGGGGGCCAGCAGACCCAGTACTTC.

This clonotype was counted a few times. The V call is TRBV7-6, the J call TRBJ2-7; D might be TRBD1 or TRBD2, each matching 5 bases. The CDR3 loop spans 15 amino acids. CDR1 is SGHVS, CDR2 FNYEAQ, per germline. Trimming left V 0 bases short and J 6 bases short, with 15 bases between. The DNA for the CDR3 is TGTGCCAGCAGCTTAGCGGGGACCTCATCAGGCGAGCAGTACTTC. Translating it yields CASSLAGTSSGEQYF.

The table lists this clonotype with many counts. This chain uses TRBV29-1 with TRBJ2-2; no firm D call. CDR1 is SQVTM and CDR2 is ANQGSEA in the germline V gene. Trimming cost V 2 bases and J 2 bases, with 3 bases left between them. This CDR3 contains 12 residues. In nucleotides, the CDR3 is TGCAGCGTTGAACCAAACACCGGGGAGCTGTTTTTT. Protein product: CSVEPNTGELFF.

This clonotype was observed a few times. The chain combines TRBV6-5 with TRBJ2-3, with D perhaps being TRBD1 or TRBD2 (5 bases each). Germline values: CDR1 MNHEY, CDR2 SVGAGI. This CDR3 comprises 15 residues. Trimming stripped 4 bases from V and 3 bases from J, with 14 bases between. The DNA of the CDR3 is TGTGCCAGCAGTTCGCCCGGGGCGATTACAGATACGCAGTATTTT. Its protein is CASSSPGAITDTQYF.

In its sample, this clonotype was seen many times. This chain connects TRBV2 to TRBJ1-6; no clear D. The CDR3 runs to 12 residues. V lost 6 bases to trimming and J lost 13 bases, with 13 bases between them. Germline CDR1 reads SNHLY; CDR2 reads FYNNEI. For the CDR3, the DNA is TGTGCCAGCAGCTATTCTCTCGAGCCCCTCCACTTT. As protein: CASSYSLEPLHF.

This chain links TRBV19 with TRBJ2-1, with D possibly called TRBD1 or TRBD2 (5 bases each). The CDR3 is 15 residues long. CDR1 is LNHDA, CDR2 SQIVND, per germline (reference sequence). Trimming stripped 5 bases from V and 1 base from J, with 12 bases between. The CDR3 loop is CASSGTIRSYNEQFF. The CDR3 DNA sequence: TGTGCCAGTAGTGGGACCATTCGTTCCTACAATGAGCAGTTCTTC. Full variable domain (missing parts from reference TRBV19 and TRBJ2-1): DGGITQSPKYLFRKEGQNVTLSCEQNLNHDAMYWYRQDPGQGLRLIYYSQIVNDFQKGDIAEGYSVSREKKESFPLTVTSAQKNPTAFYLCASSGTIRSYNEQFFGPGTRLTVL.

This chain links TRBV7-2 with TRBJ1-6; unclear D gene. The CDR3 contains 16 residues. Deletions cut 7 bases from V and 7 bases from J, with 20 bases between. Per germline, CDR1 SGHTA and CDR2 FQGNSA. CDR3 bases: TGTGCCAGCACCCCCCCGGGAACCGTCGTGAATTCACCCCTCCACTTT. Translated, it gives CASTPPGTVVNSPLHF.

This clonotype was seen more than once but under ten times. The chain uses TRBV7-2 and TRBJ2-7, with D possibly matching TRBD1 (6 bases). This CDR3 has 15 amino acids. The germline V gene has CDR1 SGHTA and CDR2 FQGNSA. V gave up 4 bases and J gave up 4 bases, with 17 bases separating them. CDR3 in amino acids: CASSSSTGLGYEQYF. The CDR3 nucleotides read TGTGCCAGCAGCTCATCGACAGGTTTGGGATACGAGCAGTACTTC.

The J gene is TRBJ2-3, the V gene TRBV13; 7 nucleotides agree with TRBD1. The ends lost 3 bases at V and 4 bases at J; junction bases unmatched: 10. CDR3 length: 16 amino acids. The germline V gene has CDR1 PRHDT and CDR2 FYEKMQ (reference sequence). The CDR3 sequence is CASSFNEGGASDTQYF. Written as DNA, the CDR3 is TGTGCCAGCAGCTTTAATGAAGGGGGCGCATCAGATACGCAGTATTTT.

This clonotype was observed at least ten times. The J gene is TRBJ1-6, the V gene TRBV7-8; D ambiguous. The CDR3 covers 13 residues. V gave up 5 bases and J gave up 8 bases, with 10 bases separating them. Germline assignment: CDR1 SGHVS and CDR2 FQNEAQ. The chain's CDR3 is CASSPYRDSPLHF. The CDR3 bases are TGTGCCAGCAGCCCCTATAGGGATTCACCCCTCCACTTT.

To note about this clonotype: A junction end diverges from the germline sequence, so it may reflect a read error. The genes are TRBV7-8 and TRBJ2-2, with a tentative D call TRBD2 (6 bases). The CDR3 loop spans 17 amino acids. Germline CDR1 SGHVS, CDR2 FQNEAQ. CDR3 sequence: CARSNNEREVVAGELFF. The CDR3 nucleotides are TGTGCCAGAAGCAACAACGAGAGGGAGGTAGTGGCCGGCGAGCTGTTTTTT.

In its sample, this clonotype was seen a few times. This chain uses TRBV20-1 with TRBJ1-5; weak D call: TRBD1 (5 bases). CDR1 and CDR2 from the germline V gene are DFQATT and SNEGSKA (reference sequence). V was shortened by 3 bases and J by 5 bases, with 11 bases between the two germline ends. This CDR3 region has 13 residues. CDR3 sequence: CSARVDRYQPQHF. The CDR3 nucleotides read TGCAGTGCTAGGGTTGACAGATATCAGCCCCAGCATTTT.

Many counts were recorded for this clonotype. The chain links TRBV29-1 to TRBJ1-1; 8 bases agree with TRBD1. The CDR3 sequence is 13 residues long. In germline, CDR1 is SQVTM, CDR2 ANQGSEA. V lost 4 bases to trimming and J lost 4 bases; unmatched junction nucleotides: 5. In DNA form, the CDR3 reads TGCAGCGTTGGGACAGGGATGGGCACTGAAGCTTTCTTT. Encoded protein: CSVGTGMGTEAFF.

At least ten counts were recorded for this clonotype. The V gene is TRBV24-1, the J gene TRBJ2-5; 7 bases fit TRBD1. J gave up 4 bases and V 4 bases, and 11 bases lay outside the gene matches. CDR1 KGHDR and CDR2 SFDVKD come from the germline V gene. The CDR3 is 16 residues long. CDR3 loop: CATSDPTTGLGETQYF. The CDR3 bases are TGTGCCACCAGTGACCCGACGACAGGGTTAGGAGAGACCCAGTACTTC.

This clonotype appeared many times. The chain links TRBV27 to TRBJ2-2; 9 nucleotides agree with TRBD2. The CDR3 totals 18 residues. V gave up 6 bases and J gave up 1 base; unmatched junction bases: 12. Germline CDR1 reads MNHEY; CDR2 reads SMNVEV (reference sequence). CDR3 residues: CASSSLVGAGGNTGELFF. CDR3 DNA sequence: TGTGCCAGCAGCAGTTTAGTGGGAGCGGGGGGGAACACCGGGGAGCTGTTTTTT.

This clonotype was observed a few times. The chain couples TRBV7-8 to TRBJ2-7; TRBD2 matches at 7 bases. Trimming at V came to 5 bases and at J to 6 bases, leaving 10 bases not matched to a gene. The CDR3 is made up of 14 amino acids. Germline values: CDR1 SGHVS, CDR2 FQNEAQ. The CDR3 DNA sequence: TGTGCCAGCAGCCATTCTAGCGGCCCCCTCGAGCAGTACGTC. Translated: CASSHSSGPLEQYV.